The rows below give T cell receptor beta chains drawn from one sample of a study of blood T cell repertoires in COVID-19. Sequenced by immunoSEQ multiplex PCR; TCRdb stores in-frame clones only, minus some. The table has approximately 220,000 clones, roughly 80% seen once. The sample comprised peripheral blood. These receptors were taken from a middle-aged woman with active or convalescent COVID-19. Each CDR3 is given with its conserved first and last residue. D genes are given only for firm matches. Expanded clones are given a class, and other clones once, few, many or no size at all.

V: TRBV7-8
J: TRBJ1-6
D: TRBD1
size: -
DNA: TGTGCCAGCAGCTTGGCCACCCGGGACAGGGGGCGCTTTTTAGGCTCACCCCTCCACTTT
CDR3: CASSLATRDRGRFLGSPLHF

V: TRBV24-1
J: TRBJ1-2
D: -
size: -
DNA: TGTGCCACCAGTGTAGGGGGTCTTGGCTACACCTTC
CDR3: CATSVGGLGYTF

V: TRBV19
J: TRBJ1-3
D: -
size: once
DNA: TGTGCCAGTAGTATAAGTGAAGGGGTGGACACCATATATTTT
CDR3: CASSISEGVDTIYF

V: TRBV5-1
J: TRBJ2-5
D: -
size: -
DNA: TGCGCCAGCAGCTATGGCCGGGCGGGACAAGAGACCCAGTACTTC
CDR3: CASSYGRAGQETQYF

V: TRBV2
J: TRBJ2-5
D: TRBD1
size: -
DNA: TGTGCCAGCAGTCGGGGACAGCCCCAAGAGACCCAGTACTTC
CDR3: CASSRGQPQETQYF

V: TRBV11-1
J: TRBJ1-5
D: TRBD1
size: -
DNA: TGTGCCAGCAGCGACAGGGTCGGGAGGCCCCAGCATTTT
CDR3: CASSDRVGRPQHF

V: TRBV4-1
J: TRBJ2-3
D: TRBD1
size: -
DNA: TGCGCCAGCAGTCGGACAGGGACCACAGATACGCAGTATTTT
CDR3: CASSRTGTTDTQYF

V: TRBV7-9
J: TRBJ2-7
D: TRBD2
size: few
DNA: TGTGCCAGCAGCGAACTAGCGGGAGAGGCCTACGAGCAGTACTTC
CDR3: CASSELAGEAYEQYF

V: TRBV27
J: TRBJ2-3
D: -
size: -
DNA: TGTGCCAGCAGTCCGCTCACAGGAACCAGAACAGATACGCAGTATTTT
CDR3: CASSPLTGTRTDTQYF

V: TRBV6-2/TRBV6-3
J: TRBJ2-7
D: -
size: -
DNA: TGTGCCAGCAGTTTCGCCTACGAGCAGTACTTC
CDR3: CASSFAYEQYF

V: TRBV19
J: TRBJ1-2
D: TRBD1
size: -
DNA: TGTGCCAGTAGTATAGACGGACCCGGAGACAGGGGCTATGGCTACACCTTC
CDR3: CASSIDGPGDRGYGYTF

V: TRBV15
J: TRBJ1-4
D: -
size: -
DNA: TGTGCCACCAGCAGAGATATAGGAGGGGAAAAACTGTTTTTT
CDR3: CATSRDIGGEKLFF